This paragraph reports one TCR beta chain. What antigen it recognizes has not been identified. No base quality information exists; no much larger clone differs at one position. The same CDR3 is also encoded by other DNA sequences in this sample. Between the V and J ends, shortened by 3 bases and 3 bases respectively, the junction contains 9 bases. In the germline V gene (reference sequence), CDR1 corresponds to MNHEY and CDR2 to SMNVEV. Measured from the cysteine to the phenylalanine, the CDR3 is 14 residues long. The only DNA kept is the CDR3, 42 bases in frame from the first base. CD8 naive samples were CD45RO-negative cells positively selected for CCR7, giving a CD45RA+CCR7+ population that excluded TemRA cells. Healthy HIV-negative adults with no recently reported acute infections or vaccinations were included as donors. All donors were Caucasian adults living in Nashville, Tennessee, USA. Blood was obtained by leukapheresis, after which PBMCs were separated by Ficoll-Histopaque density gradient centrifugation and cryopreserved in liquid nitrogen vapor phase. Purity and quantity of every magnetically sorted T cell population were checked by analytical flow cytometry. Each sorted fraction had its genomic DNA isolated and then quantified by UV absorbance on a Nanodrop 2000c.

This sample is drawn from a study of shared clonotypes between healthy human individuals (TCRdb year 2020). Looking at the study overall: A couple of women and a few men aged 18 to 49 years were included in the cohort. Libraries were prepared and TCR repertoires were sequenced by different laboratories using diverse techniques, in order to increase sequencing depth and limit assay-specific biases. To estimate repertoire size and how much clonotypes are shared between individuals, the study performed deep sequencing of blood TCR repertoires from a few healthy adults. Per donor, leukapheresis produced somewhere between about 0.94 and 9 billion PBMCs. For each donor, CD4 naive and CD4 memory were each run on three plates, CD8 naive on two plates, and CD8 memory on one plate. Here is what the overall study found, with its caveats: Because the study included only a small number of donors, the genetic and exposure-history diversity represented was limited. Larger estimated clonotype richness was generally found for naive subsets than for memory subsets. Sampling was limited to blood, and TCR repertoires in tissue likely differ from TCR repertoires in blood. Incomplete sequencing was indicated by rarefaction of sorted-subset datasets, despite the large sequencing depth. Based on pairwise subsampling, the degree of clonotype sharing among donors was expected to be affected by sequencing depth. Compared with non-shared clonotypes, the clonotypes found in all four sorted-subset donors had higher generation probabilities. Sharing across several donors was observed for 4.5% to 6.5% of naive CD4, about 3.2% of naive CD8, 2% to 2.5% of memory CD4, and about 0.4% of memory CD8 clonotypes.

TCR CDR3 regions were amplified from genomic DNA by multiplex PCR using the deep immunoSEQ assay. Genomic DNA extracted from each cell subset was distributed evenly over all wells of several immunoSEQ 96-well plates, and each plate served as one replicate. For sorted subsets, around 200 ng genomic DNA, equal to tens of thousands of T cell genomes, was loaded into each replicate PCR. Purified libraries were quantified with a Qubit 3.0 fluorometer, sized on a Bioanalyzer 2100, and re-quantified with the KAPA Library Quantification kit. A separate single-read 150-cycle Illumina NextSeq 550 flow cell was used to sequence each immunoSEQ 96-well plate. The study's processing was this. Because the immunoSEQ output held only junctional sequences and lacked quality scores, the filtering could not match the filtering applied to full-length reads. Sequences were annotated with PyIR, a Python wrapper for IgBLAST v1.9, and V/J genes and CDR3 were assigned using IMGT germline references. Any read was removed if the V/J assignment was weak (E-value above 1e-6), the CDR3 was missing, or the read contained stop codons, out-of-frame junctions, or ambiguous translated residues. A V3J clonotype was defined by an identical inferred V gene, J gene, and CDR3 amino acid sequence. The percentage overlap between two repertoires was calculated by dividing the number of shared unique clonotypes by the size of the smaller repertoire. Three approaches were used to assess repertoire richness: RTK rarefaction, the Chao1 estimator, and Recon v2.1 estimates of unobserved clonotypes. For all TCRbeta clonotypes obtained by the gDNA method from a handful of donors, generation probabilities were computed with OLGA. TCRdb took this table from immuneACCESS and kept in-frame rearrangements with V and J called. Such tables lack part of the clones; where checked against another copy, unresolved V genes explain under half of the gap, and the rest is unexplained. The V and J calls and clone size were taken over from that table, and D and trimming were inferred from the DNA. The sample profile shows roughly 2.1 million clones; approximately 94% of them were found once. The ten largest clones take up about 1.5% of the sample.

This TCR was recovered from a man aged 18 to 29 in good health. Some clones in this sample may be carry-over from other donors' samples. The sequence joins TRBV27 to TRBJ1-5; TRBD1 is possibly the D segment (6 matching bases). The sequenced material came from naive CD8+ T cells from PBMCs. The cell subset or site label corresponds to: CD45RA+CCR7+. The nucleotide sequence reads as follows: TGTGCCAGCAGTTTTCAGGGGTTCAATCAGCCCCAGCATTTT. It translates to CASSFQGFNQPQHF.